The sequence of this T cell receptor (beta chain) was determined in a study of CD8 T cells in Susac syndrome. CDR3 length: 16 amino acids. Trimming at V came to 0 bases and at J to 4 bases, leaving 4 bases not matched to a gene. Germline CDR1 SNHLY, CDR2 FYNNEI. TEMRA cells were FACS-enriched, and CD8+ and CD4+ T cells were isolated negatively. With random hexamers, roughly 0.5 to 1 ug RNA was reverse transcribed. Multiplex immunoSEQ PCR targeted 54 Vbeta and 13 Jbeta TCR beta segments. TCRdb reprocessed the immunoSEQ multiplex PCR reads via MiXCR and lists one record per CDR3 protein. The sample has 100,000 to 150,000 distinct CDR3 sequences; more than 90% are singletons.

The V gene is TRBV2, the J gene TRBJ1-1; 11 bases agree with TRBD1. This receptor was taken from a human donor in good health. Sequencing was done on a sample of CD4+ T cells from PBMCs. The CDR3 here is CASSEAGTGGGTEAFF. The CDR3 DNA sequence: TGTGCCAGCAGTGAAGCCGGGACAGGGGGGGGCACTGAAGCTTTCTTT.